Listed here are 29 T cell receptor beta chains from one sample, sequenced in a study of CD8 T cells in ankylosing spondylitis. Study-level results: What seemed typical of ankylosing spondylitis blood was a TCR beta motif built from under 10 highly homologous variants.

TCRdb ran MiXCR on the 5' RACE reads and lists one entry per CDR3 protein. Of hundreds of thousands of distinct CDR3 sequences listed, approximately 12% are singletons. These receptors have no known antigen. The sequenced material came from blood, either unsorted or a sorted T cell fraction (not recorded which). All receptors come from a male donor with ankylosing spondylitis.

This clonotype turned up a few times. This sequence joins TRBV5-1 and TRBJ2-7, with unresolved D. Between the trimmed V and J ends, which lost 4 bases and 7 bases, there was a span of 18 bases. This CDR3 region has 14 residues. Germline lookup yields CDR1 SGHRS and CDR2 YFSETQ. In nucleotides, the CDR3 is TGCGCCAGCAGCCCTACAAGGCCCGGAGATGAGCAGTACTTC. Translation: CASSPTRPGDEQYF.

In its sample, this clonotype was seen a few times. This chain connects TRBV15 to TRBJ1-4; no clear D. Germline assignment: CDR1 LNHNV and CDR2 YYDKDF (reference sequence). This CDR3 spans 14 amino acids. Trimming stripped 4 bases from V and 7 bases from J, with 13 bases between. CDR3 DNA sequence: TGTGCCACCAGCACAAGTTTAATGGGTGAAAAACTGTTTTTT. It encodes CATSTSLMGEKLFF.

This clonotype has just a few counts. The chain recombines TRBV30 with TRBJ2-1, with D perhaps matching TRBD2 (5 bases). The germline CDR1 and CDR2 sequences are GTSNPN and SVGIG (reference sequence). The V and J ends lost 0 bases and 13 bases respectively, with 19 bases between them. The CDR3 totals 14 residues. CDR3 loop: CAWSVQSGSGPQFF. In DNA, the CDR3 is TGTGCCTGGAGTGTACAATCCGGAAGCGGCCCACAGTTCTTC. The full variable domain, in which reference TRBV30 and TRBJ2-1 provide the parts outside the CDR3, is SQTIHQWPATLVQPVGSPLSLECTVEGTSNPNLYWYRQAAGRGLQLLFYSVGIGQISSEVPQNLSASRPQDRQFILSSKKLLLSDSGFYLCAWSVQSGSGPQFFGPGTRLTVL.

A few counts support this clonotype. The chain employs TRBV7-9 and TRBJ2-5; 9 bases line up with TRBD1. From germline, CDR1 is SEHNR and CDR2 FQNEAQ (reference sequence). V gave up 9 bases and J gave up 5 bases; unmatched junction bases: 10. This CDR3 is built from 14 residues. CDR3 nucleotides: TGTGCCAGTGAACAGGGGGCCTGGTCGGAGACCCAGTACTTC. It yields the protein CASEQGAWSETQYF.

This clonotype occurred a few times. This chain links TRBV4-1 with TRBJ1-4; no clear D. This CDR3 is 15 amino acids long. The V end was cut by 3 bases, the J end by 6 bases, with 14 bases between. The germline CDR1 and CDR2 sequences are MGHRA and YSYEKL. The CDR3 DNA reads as TGCGCCAGCAGCCATTCTCGGACGACGGATGAAAAACTGTTTTTT. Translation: CASSHSRTTDEKLFF.

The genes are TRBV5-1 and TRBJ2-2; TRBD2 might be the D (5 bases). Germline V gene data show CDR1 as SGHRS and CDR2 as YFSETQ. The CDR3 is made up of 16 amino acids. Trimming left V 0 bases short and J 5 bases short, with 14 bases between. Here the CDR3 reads CASSLVVAPGTGELFF. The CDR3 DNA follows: TGCGCCAGCAGCTTGGTGGTTGCTCCGGGGACCGGGGAGCTGTTTTTT.

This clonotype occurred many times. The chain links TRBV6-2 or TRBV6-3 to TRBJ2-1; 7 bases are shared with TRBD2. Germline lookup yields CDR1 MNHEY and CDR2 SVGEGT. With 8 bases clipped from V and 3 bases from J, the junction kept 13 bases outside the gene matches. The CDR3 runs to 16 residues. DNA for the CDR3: TGTGCCAGCGAACTCACGCCGACTAGCATCTACAATGAGCAGTTCTTC. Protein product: CASELTPTSIYNEQFF.

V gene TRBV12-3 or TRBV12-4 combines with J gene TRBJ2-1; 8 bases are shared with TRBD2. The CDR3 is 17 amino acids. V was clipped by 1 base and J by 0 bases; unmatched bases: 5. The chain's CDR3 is CASSLGVAGSSYNEQFF. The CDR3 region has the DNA TGTGCCAGCAGTTTAGGGGTAGCGGGGAGCTCCTACAATGAGCAGTTCTTC.

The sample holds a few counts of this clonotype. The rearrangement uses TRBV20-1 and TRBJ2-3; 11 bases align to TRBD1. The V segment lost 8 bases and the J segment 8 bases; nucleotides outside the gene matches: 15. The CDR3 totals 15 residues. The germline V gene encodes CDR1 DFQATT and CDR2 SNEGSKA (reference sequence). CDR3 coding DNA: TGCAGTACCCTGGGGGACAGGGGGTTACTATTTACGCAGTATTTT. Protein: CSTLGDRGLLFTQYF.

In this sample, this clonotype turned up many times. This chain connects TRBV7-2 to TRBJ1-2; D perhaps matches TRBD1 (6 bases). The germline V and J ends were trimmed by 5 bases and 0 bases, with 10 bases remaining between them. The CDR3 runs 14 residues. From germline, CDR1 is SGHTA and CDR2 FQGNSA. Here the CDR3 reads CASSPQGANYGYTF. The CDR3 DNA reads TGTGCCAGCAGCCCACAGGGAGCTAACTATGGCTACACCTTC.

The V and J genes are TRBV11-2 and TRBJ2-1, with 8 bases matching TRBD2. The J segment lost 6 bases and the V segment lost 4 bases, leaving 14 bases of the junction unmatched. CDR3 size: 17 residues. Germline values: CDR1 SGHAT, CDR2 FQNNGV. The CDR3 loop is CASSSRVSGARPNEQFF. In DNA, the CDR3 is TGTGCCAGCAGCTCTAGAGTTAGCGGGGCCCGACCCAATGAGCAGTTCTTC.

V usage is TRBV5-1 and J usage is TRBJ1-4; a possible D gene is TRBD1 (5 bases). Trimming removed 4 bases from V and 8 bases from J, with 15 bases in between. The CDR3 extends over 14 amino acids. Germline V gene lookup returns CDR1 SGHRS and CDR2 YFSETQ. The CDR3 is CASSPGQGGEKLFF. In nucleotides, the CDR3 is TGCGCCAGCAGCCCTGGTCAGGGAGGGGAAAAACTGTTTTTT.

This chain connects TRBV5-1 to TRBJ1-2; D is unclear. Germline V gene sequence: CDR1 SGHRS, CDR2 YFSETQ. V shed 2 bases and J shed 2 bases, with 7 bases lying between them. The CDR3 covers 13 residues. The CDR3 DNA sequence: TGCGCCAGCAGCTTTTCCCAAAACTATGGCTACACCTTC. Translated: CASSFSQNYGYTF. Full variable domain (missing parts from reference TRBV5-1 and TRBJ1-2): KAGVTQTPRYLIKTRGQQVTLSCSPISGHRSVSWYQQTPGQGLQFLFEYFSETQRNKGNFPGRFSGRQFSNSRSEMNVSTLELGDSALYLCASSFSQNYGYTFGSGTRLTVV.

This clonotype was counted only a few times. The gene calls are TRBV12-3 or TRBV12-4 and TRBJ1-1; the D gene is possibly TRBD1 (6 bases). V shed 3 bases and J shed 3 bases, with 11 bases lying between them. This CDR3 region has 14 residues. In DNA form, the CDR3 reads TGTGCCAGCAGTTTCAGGGGCGTAGACACTGAAGCTTTCTTT. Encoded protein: CASSFRGVDTEAFF.

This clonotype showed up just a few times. The CDR3 reads CSARVVTYSNQPQHF. The CDR3 DNA sequence: TGCAGTGCTAGAGTAGTCACCTATAGCAATCAGCCCCAGCATTTT. J is TRBJ1-5 and V is TRBV20-1; no reliable D call. This CDR3 is built from 15 residues. V lost 1 base, J lost 0 bases, and 10 bases lay in between. The germline CDR1 and CDR2 sequences are DFQATT and SNEGSKA (reference sequence).

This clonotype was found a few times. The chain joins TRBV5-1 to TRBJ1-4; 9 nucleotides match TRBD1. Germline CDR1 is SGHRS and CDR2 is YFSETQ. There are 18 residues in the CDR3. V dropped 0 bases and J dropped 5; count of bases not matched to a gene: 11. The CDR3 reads CASSLVGGQGLLNEKLFF. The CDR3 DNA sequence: TGCGCCAGCAGCTTGGTAGGCGGACAGGGGCTTTTGAATGAAAAACTGTTTTTT.

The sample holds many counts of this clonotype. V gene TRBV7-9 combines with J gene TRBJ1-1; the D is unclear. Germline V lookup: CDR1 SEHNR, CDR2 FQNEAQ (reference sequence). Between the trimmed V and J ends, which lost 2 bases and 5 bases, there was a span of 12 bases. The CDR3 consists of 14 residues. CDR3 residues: CASSLTYRGTEAFF. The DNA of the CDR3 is TGTGCCAGCAGCTTAACATACCGCGGGACTGAAGCTTTCTTT.

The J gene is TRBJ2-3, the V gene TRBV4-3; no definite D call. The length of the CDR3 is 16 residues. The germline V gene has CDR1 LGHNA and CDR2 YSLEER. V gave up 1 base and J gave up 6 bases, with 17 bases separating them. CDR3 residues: CASSQVSYSKADTQYF. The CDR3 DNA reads TGCGCCAGCAGCCAAGTCTCCTACTCCAAGGCTGATACGCAGTATTTT.

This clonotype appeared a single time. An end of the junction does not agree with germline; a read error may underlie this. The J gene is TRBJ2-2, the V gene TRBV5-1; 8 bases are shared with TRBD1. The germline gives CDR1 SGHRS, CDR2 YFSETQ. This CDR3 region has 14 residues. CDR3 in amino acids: CASSSRGHTGELFF. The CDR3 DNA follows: TGTGCCAGCAGCTCCAGGGGGCACACTGGGGAGCTGTTTTTT.

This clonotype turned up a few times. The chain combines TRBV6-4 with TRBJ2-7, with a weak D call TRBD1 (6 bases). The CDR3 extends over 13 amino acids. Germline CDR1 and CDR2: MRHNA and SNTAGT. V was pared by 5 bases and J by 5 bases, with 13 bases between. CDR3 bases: TGTGCCAGCAGTAAAAGGGGGAATGACGAGCAGTACTTC. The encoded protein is CASSKRGNDEQYF.

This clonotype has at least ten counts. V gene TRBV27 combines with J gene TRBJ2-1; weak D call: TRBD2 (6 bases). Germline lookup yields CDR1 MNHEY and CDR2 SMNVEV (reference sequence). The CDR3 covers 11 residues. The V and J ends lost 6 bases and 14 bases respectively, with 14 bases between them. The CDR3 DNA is TGTGCCAGCAGGAGGGAGGCAGGAGAGTTCTTC. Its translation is CASRREAGEFF.

This CDR3 reads CSAHRDTEAFF. DNA for the CDR3: TGCAGTGCGCACAGGGACACTGAAGCTTTCTTT. The V call is TRBV20-1, the J call TRBJ1-1, with D tentatively TRBD1 (6 bases). The CDR3 consists of 11 residues. Germline CDR1 DFQATT, CDR2 SNEGSKA (reference sequence). Trimming left V 6 bases short and J 3 bases short, with 8 bases between.

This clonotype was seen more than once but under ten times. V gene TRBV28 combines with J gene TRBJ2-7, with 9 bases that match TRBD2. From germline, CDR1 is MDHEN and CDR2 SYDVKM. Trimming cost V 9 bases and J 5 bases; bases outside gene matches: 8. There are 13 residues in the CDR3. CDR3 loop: CASNSGSSNEQYF. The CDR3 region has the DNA TGTGCCAGTAATAGCGGGAGCTCAAACGAGCAGTACTTC.

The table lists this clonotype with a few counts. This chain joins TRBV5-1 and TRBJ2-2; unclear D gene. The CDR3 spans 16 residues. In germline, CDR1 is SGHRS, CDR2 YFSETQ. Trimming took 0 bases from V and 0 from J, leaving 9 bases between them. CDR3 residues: CASSLANRANTGELFF. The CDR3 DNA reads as TGCGCCAGCAGCTTGGCCAACAGAGCGAACACCGGGGAGCTGTTTTTT.

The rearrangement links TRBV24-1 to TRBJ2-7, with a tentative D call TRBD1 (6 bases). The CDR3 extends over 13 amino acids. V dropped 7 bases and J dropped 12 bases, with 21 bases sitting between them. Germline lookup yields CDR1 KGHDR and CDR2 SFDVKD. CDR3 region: CATSTSRTGNLYF. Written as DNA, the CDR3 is TGTGCCACCAGCACCTCACGAACAGGGAACTTGTACTTC.

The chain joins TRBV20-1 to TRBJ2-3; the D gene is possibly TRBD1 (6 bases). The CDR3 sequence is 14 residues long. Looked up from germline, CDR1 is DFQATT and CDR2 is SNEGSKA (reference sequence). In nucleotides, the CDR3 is TGCAGCGACAGGTCCCTAAGAAGCACAGATACGCAGTATTTT. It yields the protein CSDRSLRSTDTQYF.

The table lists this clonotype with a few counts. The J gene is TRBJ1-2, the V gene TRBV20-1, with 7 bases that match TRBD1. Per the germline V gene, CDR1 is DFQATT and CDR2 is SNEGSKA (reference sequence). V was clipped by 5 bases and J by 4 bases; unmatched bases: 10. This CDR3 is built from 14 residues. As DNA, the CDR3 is TGCAGTGCTGGAGGGACAGTCGACGCCTATGGCTACACCTTC. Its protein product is CSAGGTVDAYGYTF.

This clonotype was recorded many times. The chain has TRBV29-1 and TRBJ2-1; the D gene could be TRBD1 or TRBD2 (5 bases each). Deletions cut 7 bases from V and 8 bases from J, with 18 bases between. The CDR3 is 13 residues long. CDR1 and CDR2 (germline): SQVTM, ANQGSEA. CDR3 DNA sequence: TGCAGCGCTCGACCGGGGCCCCGGGATGAGCAGTTCTTC. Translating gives CSARPGPRDEQFF.

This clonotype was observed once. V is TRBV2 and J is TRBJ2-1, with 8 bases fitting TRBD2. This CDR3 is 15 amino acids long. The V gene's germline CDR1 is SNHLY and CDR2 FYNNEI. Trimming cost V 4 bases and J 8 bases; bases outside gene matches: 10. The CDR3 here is CASSALAAVRDEQFF. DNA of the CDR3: TGTGCCAGCAGTGCACTAGCGGCTGTACGCGATGAGCAGTTCTTC.